Below, 2 T cell receptor beta chains from the same sample are listed, as sequenced in a study of regulatory T cells in long-lasting Graves disease. Time point denoted: newly diagnosed GD, antithyroid drugs for less than 3 months. PBMCs provided the RNA from which the TCR library was made. Arm-PCR of CDR3 regions and iRepertoire HTBI primers were the basis on which TCR beta libraries were built. From the multiplex PCR reads, TCRdb called clonotypes with MiXCR, one entry per CDR3 protein. Found here are 400,000 to 450,000 distinct CDR3 sequences, approximately 16% of them singletons; the top ten hold roughly a tenth. The sample was also linked to a second study, of T cells in Graves' hyperthyroidism and ophthalmopathy.

The input for sequencing was peripheral blood mononuclear cells (PBMCs), taken at new diagnosis, from a patient treated with antithyroid drugs. The receptors come from a woman in her thirties with Graves disease.

This clonotype was detected only a few times. This rearrangement joins TRBV19 to TRBJ2-3; D gene ambiguous. This CDR3 is built from 12 residues. Deletions cut 6 bases from V and 4 bases from J, with 8 bases between. Germline V CDR1 and CDR2: LNHDA, SQIVND (reference sequence). The CDR3 sequence is CASSYESDTQYF. DNA for the CDR3: TGTGCCAGTAGCTATGAATCAGATACGCAGTATTTT.

DNA for the CDR3: TGTGCCAGCGGTCCTCCCCCCTGGAGGCCACGGGCCTACGAGCAGTACTTC. It codes for CASGPPPWRPRAYEQYF. The rearrangement joins TRBV28 to TRBJ2-7, with D possibly matching TRBD2 (5 bases). This CDR3 region has 17 residues. V lost 8 bases, J lost 2 bases, and 25 bases lay in between. CDR1 and CDR2 from the germline V gene are MDHEN and SYDVKM.